This note documents a single T cell receptor (beta chain) sequence. No antigen is known for it. In the PCR, 60 Vbeta and 13 Jbeta primers were used. The data were produced by immunoSEQ multiplex PCR, yet TCRdb's version contains in-frame clones alone and is incomplete. This sample carries under 200,000 clones, with about 6% going to the ten biggest clones. This record belongs to a study of cytomegalovirus exposure and HLA in healthy donors. Notes on the study in general: Cytomegalovirus-associated status was assigned to more than 150 TCR beta chains. For TCR beta chains, V- and J-gene trimming was later linked to a missense DCLRE1C variant. Rarity marked most TCR sequences, yet some public TCRs occurred in many donors.

The receptor comes from a man aged 25-45 years in good health and CMV-seronegative. Sequencing was done on a sample of PBMCs.

Written as DNA, the CDR3 is TGTGCCAGTAGTCAGATCAGCTCTGGAAACACCATATATTTT. Protein sequence: CASSQISSGNTIYF. The V gene is TRBV19, the J gene TRBJ1-3; no definite D call. The V gene lost 5 bases and the J gene lost 0 bases, with 8 bases spanning the gap. CDR1 and CDR2 (germline): LNHDA, SQIVND (reference sequence). CDR3 length equals 14 residues.